The 8 T cell receptor beta chains given below trace back to one sample, sequenced in a study of cytomegalovirus exposure and HLA in healthy donors. The PCR made use of 60 Vbeta and 13 Jbeta primers. Assay used: immunoSEQ multiplex PCR; TCRdb lists only in-frame clones, some missing. The table lists 200,000 or so clones, 87% of them singletons. Sequencing used PBMCs. These receptors all stem from a man younger than 45 in good health and CMV-seronegative.

The gene calls are TRBV4-2 and TRBJ2-7; D remains unclear. The germline V gene encodes CDR1 LGHNA and CDR2 YNFKEQ. The CDR3 covers 15 residues. The V end was cut by 5 bases, the J end by 0 bases, with 14 bases between. CDR3 sequence: CASSSSQSSSYEQYF. The DNA for the CDR3 is TGTGCCAGCAGCTCAAGTCAGTCAAGCTCCTACGAGCAGTACTTC.

The chain combines TRBV27 with TRBJ1-2, with 8 bases fitting TRBD1. The CDR3 length is 13 residues. The germline CDR1 and CDR2 sequences are MNHEY and SMNVEV (reference sequence). Germline trimming cut 4 bases from V and 6 bases from J; bases unmatched to any gene: 4. CDR3 DNA: TGTGCCAGCAGTTACGGGACAGGCAATGGCTACACCTTC. It is translated as CASSYGTGNGYTF.

This chain connects TRBV15 to TRBJ1-2; no firm D call. The CDR3 has 15 residues. The germline V gene encodes CDR1 LNHNV and CDR2 YYDKDF (reference sequence). Trimming left V 0 bases short and J 7 bases short, with 15 bases between. For the CDR3, the DNA is TGTGCCACCAGCAGAGATCACCCGAGGGTGGCTGGCTACACCTTC. Protein: CATSRDHPRVAGYTF.

This chain joins TRBV5-6 and TRBJ1-2; D remains ambiguous. CDR3 length: 12 residues. From germline, CDR1 is SGHDT and CDR2 YYEEEE. Between the trimmed V and J ends, which lost 5 bases and 8 bases, there was a span of 13 bases. The CDR3 DNA reads as TGTGCCAGCAGTAAGCGGGCGGGGGGCTACACCTTC. Translating it yields CASSKRAGGYTF.

The CDR3 is CASSSRQGENTGELFF. As DNA, the CDR3 is TGTGCCAGCAGCTCCAGACAGGGTGAGAACACCGGGGAGCTGTTTTTT. The chain uses TRBV7-9 and TRBJ2-2; 7 nucleotides align to TRBD1. This CDR3 contains 16 residues. Looked up from germline, CDR1 is SEHNR and CDR2 is FQNEAQ (reference sequence). V gave up 4 bases and J gave up 1 base; unmatched junction bases: 6.

The chain employs TRBV10-3 and TRBJ2-2; possibly TRBD1 for D (7 bases). CDR3 length equals 15 residues. Looked up from germline, CDR1 is ENHRY and CDR2 is SYGVKD. V gave up 3 bases and J gave up 6 bases, with 14 bases separating them. CDR3 in DNA: TGTGCCATCAGTGACCGGCAGGGGGAGGCCGGGGAGCTGTTTTTT. Protein sequence: CAISDRQGEAGELFF.

This clone occurred a few times. The CDR3 loop reads CASGSTHGTGKTF. In DNA, the CDR3 is TGTGCTAGTGGTTCAACCCACGGGACAGGCAAAACCTTC. This chain joins TRBV12-5 and TRBJ1-2; the match to TRBD1 covers 8 bases. The ends lost 4 bases at V and 14 bases at J; junction bases unmatched: 12. The V gene's germline CDR1 is LGHNT and CDR2 FRNRAP. The CDR3 loop spans 13 amino acids.

The chain is built from TRBV5-1 and TRBJ1-2; D remains unclear. This CDR3 has 14 residues. The V and J ends lost 2 bases and 5 bases respectively, with 13 bases between them. Germline CDR1 is SGHRS and CDR2 is YFSETQ. CDR3 sequence reads: CASSFDGFRYGYTF. For the CDR3, the DNA is TGCGCCAGCAGCTTCGACGGGTTTAGGTATGGCTACACCTTC.